A single sample gave rise to the 32 T cell receptor beta chains below, sequenced in a study of shared clonotypes between healthy human individuals. Produced via immunoSEQ multiplex PCR; TCRdb's table is partial and in-frame only. The sample consists of a few million clones, 95% of them appearing once. The specimen was naive CD4+ T cells sorted from blood. Subset specified: CD45RA+ positively selected. All receptors derive from a man in his late teens or twenties in good health.

V is TRBV7-9 and J is TRBJ2-1; 13 bases agree with TRBD2. The CDR3 runs to 19 residues. Losses at the gene ends were 3 bases for V and 0 bases for J; bases not matched to a gene: 8. The V gene's germline CDR1 is SEHNR and CDR2 FQNEAQ (reference sequence). The CDR3 sequence: CASSFQTSGRLYSYNEQFF. In DNA form, the CDR3 reads TGTGCCAGCAGCTTCCAGACTAGCGGGAGGTTGTACTCCTACAATGAGCAGTTCTTC.

CDR3 sequence: CASRGGYEQYF. The CDR3 DNA is TGTGCCAGCAGAGGTGGGTACGAGCAGTACTTC. The rearrangement joins TRBV28 to TRBJ2-5; no clear D gene. The DNA end lines up better with TRBJ2-7; the J call may be wrong. CDR1 and CDR2 (germline): MDHEN, SYDVKM. This CDR3 is built from 11 residues.

The V gene is TRBV6-5, the J gene TRBJ1-3; D uncertain. Trimming took off 8 bases at V and 0 bases at J, with 11 bases between the two ends. Germline assignment: CDR1 MNHEY and CDR2 SVGAGI. This CDR3 comprises 14 residues. The CDR3 DNA is TGTGCCAGCGGAAGGCTAGGCTCTGGAAACACCATATATTTT. Protein: CASGRLGSGNTIYF.

The chain recombines TRBV28 with TRBJ2-4; D ambiguous. The germline V gene has CDR1 MDHEN and CDR2 SYDVKM. The CDR3 loop spans 12 amino acids. The germline V and J ends were trimmed by 3 bases and 5 bases, with 5 bases remaining between them. The CDR3 sequence is CASSFTENIQYF. The CDR3 DNA reads as TGTGCCAGCAGTTTTACGGAAAACATTCAGTACTTC.

The V call is TRBV5-1, the J call TRBJ2-3; 9 nucleotides line up with TRBD2. V was pared by 0 bases and J by 1 base, with 6 bases of the junction left unmatched. The CDR3 has 17 amino acids. The germline V gene encodes CDR1 SGHRS and CDR2 YFSETQ. The CDR3 bases are TGCGCCAGCAGCTTGGGGCGGGAGGGCCTTGGCACAGATACGCAGTATTTT. Protein sequence: CASSLGREGLGTDTQYF. Complete variable domain (other parts from reference TRBV5-1 and TRBJ2-3): KAGVTQTPRYLIKTRGQQVTLSCSPISGHRSVSWYQQTPGQGLQFLFEYFSETQRNKGNFPGRFSGRQFSNSRSEMNVSTLELGDSALYLCASSLGREGLGTDTQYFGPGTRLTVL.

V gene TRBV4-1 combines with J gene TRBJ2-2; 13 positions match TRBD2. The junction had 3 bases not matched to a gene; V was cut back by 6 bases and J by 8 bases. The CDR3 spans 14 residues. The V gene's germline CDR1 is MGHRA and CDR2 YSYEKL. This CDR3 reads CASRGTSGIGELFF. Here the CDR3 DNA reads TGCGCCAGCAGAGGGACTAGCGGGATAGGGGAGCTGTTTTTT.

J is TRBJ1-6 and V is TRBV6-1, with 7 bases aligning to TRBD1. CDR1 MNHNS and CDR2 SASEGT come from the germline V gene. The CDR3 runs to 17 residues. Losses at the gene ends were 1 base for V and 10 bases for J; bases not matched to a gene: 13. The CDR3 DNA sequence: TGTGCCAGCAGTGAAGTCTTAACCCGGGACAGAGAGTCACCCCTCCACTTT. Its translation is CASSEVLTRDRESPLHF.

To note about this clone: Other DNA variants within this sample encode the same CDR3. The rearrangement uses TRBV28 and TRBJ1-1; 9 bases align to TRBD1. The CDR3 extends over 13 amino acids. V shed 5 bases and J 5 bases; nucleotides not matched to a gene: 3. Germline lookup yields CDR1 MDHEN and CDR2 SYDVKM. As DNA, the CDR3 is TGTGCCAGCAGTCTCGACAGGGGGACTGAAGCTTTCTTT. Its translation is CASSLDRGTEAFF.

V and J are TRBV5-3 and TRBJ2-1, with TRBD2 matching over 12 bases. TRBV5-3 is an ORF; its function is uncertain. This CDR3 contains 16 residues. J lost 7 bases, V lost 1 base, and 6 bases had no gene match. The CDR3 loop is CARSLIRLAGDNEQFF. CDR3 bases: TGTGCCAGAAGCTTGATCCGACTAGCGGGAGATAATGAGCAGTTCTTC.

As concerns this clone: Other DNA sequences within the sample encode an identical CDR3. This chain joins TRBV9 and TRBJ1-1; no clear D. The CDR3 consists of 14 residues. Trimming stripped 0 bases from V and 4 bases from J, with 10 bases between. The germline gives CDR1 SGDLS, CDR2 YYNGEE. CDR3 protein: CASSVGGTGTEAFF. CDR3 nucleotide sequence: TGTGCCAGCAGCGTAGGGGGAACGGGCACTGAAGCTTTCTTT.

The chain is built from TRBV2 and TRBJ1-6; D possibly corresponds to TRBD1 (5 bases). CDR3 length: 14 amino acids. V shed 1 base and J shed 5 bases, with 6 bases lying between them. Per the germline V gene, CDR1 is SNHLY and CDR2 is FYNNEI. CDR3 loop: CASSEGRDNSPLHF. DNA of the CDR3: TGTGCCAGCAGTGAAGGCAGGGATAATTCACCCCTCCACTTT. The whole variable domain, filled in from reference TRBV2 and TRBJ1-6, reads EPEVTQTPSHQVTQMGQEVILRCVPISNHLYFYWYRQILGQKVEFLVSFYNNEISEKSEIFDDQFSVERPDGSNFTLKIRSTKLEDSAMYFCASSEGRDNSPLHFGNGTRLTVT.

The V and J genes are TRBV19 and TRBJ1-4; D remains ambiguous. V was clipped by 1 base and J by 0 bases, with 9 bases between them. Germline V CDR1 and CDR2: LNHDA, SQIVND (reference sequence). The CDR3 loop spans 16 amino acids. This chain's CDR3 is CASSIASRATNEKLFF. The CDR3 DNA follows: TGTGCCAGTAGTATAGCGAGTCGTGCAACTAATGAAAAACTGTTTTTT.

The chain couples TRBV30 to TRBJ1-5, with 7 bases fitting TRBD1. V lost 1 base, J lost 9 bases, and 12 bases stayed unmatched. The CDR3 contains 15 residues. CDR1 GTSNPN and CDR2 SVGIG come from the germline V gene (reference sequence). The CDR3 loop reads CAWSEAKGASRPQHF. CDR3 nucleotide sequence: TGTGCCTGGAGTGAGGCGAAGGGGGCAAGTCGGCCCCAGCATTTT.

The V call is TRBV5-1, the J call TRBJ2-1; TRBD1 aligns across 10 bases. V gave up 0 bases and J gave up 7 bases; unmatched junction bases: 1. This CDR3 is built from 14 residues. Looked up from germline, CDR1 is SGHRS and CDR2 is YFSETQ. CDR3 residues: CASSLAGQGNEQFF. CDR3 nucleotide sequence: TGCGCCAGCAGCTTGGCGGGACAGGGGAATGAGCAGTTCTTC.

The rearrangement uses TRBV6-6 and TRBJ1-3; D call uncertain. The CDR3 runs 13 residues. V was clipped by 8 bases and J by 3 bases, with 11 bases between them. Germline-derived CDR1 and CDR2 are MNHNY and SVGAGI (reference sequence). CDR3 nucleotide sequence: TGTGCCAGCCTTGAGGGCTTTGGAAACACCATATATTTT. It encodes CASLEGFGNTIYF.

V and J are TRBV2 and TRBJ2-5; 8 nucleotides line up with TRBD1. The CDR3 length is 13 residues. J was trimmed by 7 bases and V by 3 bases; bases with no gene match: 4. Germline lookup yields CDR1 SNHLY and CDR2 FYNNEI. The CDR3 DNA is TGTGCCAGCAGTGAGACAGGGGCAGGGACCCAGTACTTC. Its protein product is CASSETGAGTQYF.

The chain recombines TRBV27 with TRBJ2-1; the match to TRBD1 covers 9 bases. The CDR3 is 15 amino acids. J gave up 4 bases and V 7 bases, and 8 bases lay outside the gene matches. Germline loops: CDR1 MNHEY, CDR2 SMNVEV (reference sequence). In DNA, the CDR3 is TGTGCCAGCATCCCTCAGGGACAGGGATACAATGAGCAGTTCTTC. Protein: CASIPQGQGYNEQFF.

CDR3 nucleotide sequence: TGCGCCAGCAGCGGAACTAGCCTCCTCGGTAATGAGCAGTTCTTC. Translating it yields CASSGTSLLGNEQFF. The chain joins TRBV5-1 to TRBJ2-1; maybe TRBD2 (6 bases). Germline loops: CDR1 SGHRS, CDR2 YFSETQ. Trimming left V 4 bases short and J 7 bases short, with 18 bases between. The CDR3 sequence is 15 residues long.

The chain employs TRBV6-5 and TRBJ2-3, with D perhaps assigned TRBD1 or TRBD2 (5 bases each). Germline CDR1 MNHEY, CDR2 SVGAGI. CDR3 size: 15 residues. V was pared by 4 bases and J by 3 bases, with 14 bases between. The DNA of the CDR3 is TGTGCCAGCAGTTTCACGGGACCCAAAACAGATACGCAGTATTTT. This gives the protein CASSFTGPKTDTQYF.

The chain couples TRBV7-2 to TRBJ2-1; TRBD2 agrees at 7 bases. The V gene's germline CDR1 is SGHTA and CDR2 FQGNSA. This CDR3 is 15 amino acids long. The trim removed 5 bases at V and 4 bases at J, leaving 8 bases unmatched. In DNA, the CDR3 is TGTGCCAGCAGCCTCTGGCGGGAGTTTTACAATGAGCAGTTCTTC. Translated: CASSLWREFYNEQFF.

The chain combines TRBV6-5 with TRBJ2-4; D not certain. Trimming shortened V by 6 bases and J by 8 bases, and 17 bases separated the two germline ends. Germline CDR1 and CDR2: MNHEY and SVGAGI. The CDR3 is made up of 14 amino acids. CDR3 residues: CASSTKPIGDIQYF. As DNA, the CDR3 is TGTGCCAGCAGCACCAAACCAATAGGAGACATTCAGTACTTC.

The CDR3 reads CASSLSPGLAGGYNEQFF. The CDR3 nucleotides read TGTGCCAGCAGCTTATCACCCGGACTAGCGGGAGGCTACAATGAGCAGTTCTTC. The rearrangement links TRBV7-9 to TRBJ2-1; 14 bases match TRBD2. This CDR3 spans 18 amino acids. With V trimmed by 2 bases and J by 3 bases, 6 bases remained unmatched. Germline V gene data show CDR1 as SEHNR and CDR2 as FQNEAQ (reference sequence).

This chain joins TRBV11-2 and TRBJ2-7; D is perhaps TRBD2 (5 bases). This CDR3 comprises 13 residues. The ends were cut back, 4 bases at V and 7 bases at J, with 14 bases in the middle. Per germline, CDR1 SGHAT and CDR2 FQNNGV. The CDR3 region is CASSWTASGEQYF. The CDR3 DNA is TGTGCCAGCAGCTGGACGGCCTCGGGGGAGCAGTACTTC.

The chain couples TRBV6-6 to TRBJ1-3; unclear D gene. V lost 2 bases, J lost 2 bases, and 7 bases lay in between. The CDR3 sequence is 14 residues long. The germline V gene encodes CDR1 MNHNY and CDR2 SVGAGI (reference sequence). The chain's CDR3 is CASSYARAGNTIYF. The DNA of the CDR3 is TGTGCCAGCAGTTACGCGAGGGCTGGAAACACCATATATTTT.

This sequence joins TRBV6-5 and TRBJ2-3, with TRBD2 matching over 8 bases. There are 12 residues in the CDR3. The V and J ends lost 2 bases and 11 bases, in that order; junction bases with no gene match: 3. Germline CDR1 is MNHEY and CDR2 is SVGAGI. CDR3 region: CASSYPSGGQYF. Here the CDR3 DNA reads TGTGCCAGCAGTTACCCAAGCGGGGGGCAGTATTTT.

The rearrangement uses TRBV7-8 and TRBJ2-7; D gene uncertain. Germline values: CDR1 SGHVS, CDR2 FQNEAQ. Trimming removed 3 bases from V and 3 bases from J, with 6 bases in between. The CDR3 covers 12 residues. The CDR3 region is CASSFLLYEQYF. CDR3 nucleotide sequence: TGTGCCAGCAGCTTCCTCCTCTACGAGCAGTACTTC.

The rearrangement links TRBV5-8 to TRBJ2-7; D gene ambiguous. Trimming left V 5 bases short and J 3 bases short, with 9 bases between. CDR3 length: 12 residues. Per the germline V gene, CDR1 is SGHTS and CDR2 is YDEGEE. CDR3 nucleotides: TGTGCCAGCAGACTCGTTAGCTACGAGCAGTACTTC. Its protein is CASRLVSYEQYF.

The chain couples TRBV5-1 to TRBJ1-1, with D possibly TRBD1 on 5 matching bases. Trimming left V 4 bases short and J 5 bases short, with 18 bases between. Germline loops: CDR1 SGHRS, CDR2 YFSETQ. The CDR3 is 15 residues long. Here the CDR3 reads CASSPEPQGGTEAFF. The CDR3 bases are TGCGCCAGCAGCCCAGAACCTCAGGGAGGTACTGAAGCTTTCTTT. The full variable domain, its missing parts supplied by reference TRBV5-1 and TRBJ1-1, is KAGVTQTPRYLIKTRGQQVTLSCSPISGHRSVSWYQQTPGQGLQFLFEYFSETQRNKGNFPGRFSGRQFSNSRSEMNVSTLELGDSALYLCASSPEPQGGTEAFFGQGTRLTVV.

The V gene is TRBV10-3, the J gene TRBJ2-5; the D is unclear. Germline-derived CDR1 and CDR2 are ENHRY and SYGVKD. Trimming left V 6 bases short and J 2 bases short, with 10 bases between. The CDR3 has 13 amino acids. CDR3 coding DNA: TGTGCCATCAGCAGACTGGTACAAGAGACCCAGTACTTC. Translating it yields CAISRLVQETQYF.

The chain employs TRBV7-2 and TRBJ1-6; the D gene is possibly TRBD1 (5 bases). The germline V gene has CDR1 SGHTA and CDR2 FQGNSA. Trimming shortened V by 0 bases and J by 10 bases, and 13 bases separated the two germline ends. This CDR3 is 15 amino acids long. The CDR3 DNA reads as TGTGCCAGCAGCTTAGCAGGGGTGGGGGAGTCACCCCTCCACTTT. This sequence encodes CASSLAGVGESPLHF.

The chain uses TRBV27 and TRBJ1-1, with TRBD1 identical over 7 bases. The V segment lost 6 bases and the J segment 5 bases; nucleotides outside the gene matches: 6. The germline V gene has CDR1 MNHEY and CDR2 SMNVEV (reference sequence). This CDR3 contains 13 residues. The CDR3 reads CASRPRGNTEAFF. The CDR3 DNA is TGTGCCAGCAGGCCCAGGGGGAATACTGAAGCTTTCTTT.

The V gene is TRBV11-2, the J gene TRBJ2-3; 9 bases fit TRBD2. Unmatched junction bases numbered 4, after V lost 5 bases and J lost 4 bases. Germline-derived CDR1 and CDR2 are SGHAT and FQNNGV. The CDR3 runs to 14 residues. CDR3 sequence: CASSISGGADTQYF. The CDR3 nucleotides read TGTGCCAGCAGCATTAGCGGGGGTGCAGATACGCAGTATTTT.